The source of this T cell receptor beta chain is a study of lymphopenia after photon versus proton radiotherapy. The data were produced by immunoSEQ multiplex PCR, yet TCRdb's version contains in-frame clones alone and is incomplete. The table shows tens of thousands of clones, with about four fifths occurring only once. As for this clone: Its matching antigen is unknown.

Germline lookup yields CDR1 MNHEY and CDR2 SMNVEV (reference sequence). V lost 1 base and J 0 bases, leaving 16 bases between the germline ends. This CDR3 comprises 17 residues. Study-wide findings and caveats: Oligoclonal CD8+ Temra expansion after nadir drove photon patients' diversity drop.

The TCR comes from a man aged 60 to 75 with pancreatic cancer. The V gene is TRBV27, the J gene TRBJ2-7; D is unresolved. Sample: peripheral blood, taken from a patient treated with proton-based radiotherapy. Here the CDR3 reads CASSLLVEINFSYEQYF. CDR3 bases: TGTGCCAGCAGTTTATTGGTTGAGATAAACTTCTCCTACGAGCAGTACTTC.